This T cell receptor (beta chain) came from a study of blood T cell repertoires in COVID-19. Background on the study: The United States, Italy and Spain were the sources of the acute and convalescent COVID-19 samples.

The germline CDR1 and CDR2 sequences are GTSNPN and SVGIG (reference sequence). This CDR3 has 10 amino acids. J lost 14 bases, V lost 3 bases, and 3 bases had no gene match. In the original processing: Reference gene primer amplification in the assay estimated nucleated cell counts. Produced via immunoSEQ multiplex PCR; TCRdb's table is partial and in-frame only. The V and J calls and clone size come from that table; D and trimming were worked out from the DNA. Found here are around 250,000 clones, approximately 89% of them singletons; the top ten hold 4.6%. The chain carries TRBV30 and TRBJ2-3; 9 bases match TRBD2. The receptor's source is a woman in her 40s who had recovered from COVID-19. The specimen sequenced was peripheral blood. The CDR3 loop is CAWRTSGLYF. The CDR3 nucleotides read TGTGCCTGGAGGACTAGCGGTCTGTATTTT.